This TCR beta chain comes out of a study of cytomegalovirus exposure and HLA in healthy donors. The study, taken as a whole, reports: Later analysis identified a missense DCLRE1C variant that was linked to TCR beta V- and J-gene trimming. After further analysis at a later stage, roughly 16,000 TCR beta sequences were associated with HLA alleles at 0.05 false discovery rate.

The CDR3 covers 15 residues. Unmatched junction bases numbered 11, after V lost 6 bases and J lost 4 bases. Germline values: CDR1 MDHEN, CDR2 SYDVKM. About this clone itself: Its antigen is as yet unknown.

Primers included in the PCR were 60 Vbeta and 13 Jbeta primers. Only in-frame clones appear in the TCRdb table, and some are missing; sequencing was by immunoSEQ multiplex PCR. The sample data list 200,000 to 250,000 clones. The specimen was PBMCs. The J gene is TRBJ2-7, the V gene TRBV28; 8 bases line up with TRBD2. The sequence was obtained from a young woman in good health and CMV-seropositive. Written as DNA, the CDR3 is TGTGCCAGCAGCCGGGGTCCCGGGACTAGTTACGAGCAGTACTTC. Its protein product is CASSRGPGTSYEQYF. Complete variable domain (other parts from reference TRBV28 and TRBJ2-7): DVKVTQSSRYLVKRTGEKVFLECVQDMDHENMFWYRQDPGLGLRLIYFSYDVKMKEKGDIPEGYSVSREKKERFSLILESASTNQTSMYLCASSRGPGTSYEQYFGPGTRLTVT.